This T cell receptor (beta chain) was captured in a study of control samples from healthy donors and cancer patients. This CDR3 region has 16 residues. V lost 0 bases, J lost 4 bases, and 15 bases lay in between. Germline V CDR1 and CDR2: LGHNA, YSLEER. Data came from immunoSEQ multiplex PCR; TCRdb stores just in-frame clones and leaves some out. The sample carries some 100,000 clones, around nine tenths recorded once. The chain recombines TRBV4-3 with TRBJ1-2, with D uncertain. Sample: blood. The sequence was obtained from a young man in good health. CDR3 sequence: CASSQDRMGRSYGYTF. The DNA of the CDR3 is TGCGCCAGCAGCCAAGATCGTATGGGCAGGAGCTATGGCTACACCTTC.